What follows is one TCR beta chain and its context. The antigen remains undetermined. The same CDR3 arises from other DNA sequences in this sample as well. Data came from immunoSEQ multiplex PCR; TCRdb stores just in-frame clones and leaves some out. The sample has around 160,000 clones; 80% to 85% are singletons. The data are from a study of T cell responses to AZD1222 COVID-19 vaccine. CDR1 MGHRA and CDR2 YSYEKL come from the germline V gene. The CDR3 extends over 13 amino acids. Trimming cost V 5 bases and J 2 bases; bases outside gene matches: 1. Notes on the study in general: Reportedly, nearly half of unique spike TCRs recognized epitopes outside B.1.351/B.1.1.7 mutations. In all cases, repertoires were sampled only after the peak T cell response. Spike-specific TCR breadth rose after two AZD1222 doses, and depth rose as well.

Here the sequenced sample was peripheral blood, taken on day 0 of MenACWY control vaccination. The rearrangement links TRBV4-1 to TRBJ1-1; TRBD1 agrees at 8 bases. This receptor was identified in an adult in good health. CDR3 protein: CASSDRGNTEAFF. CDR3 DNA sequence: TGCGCCAGCAGCGACAGGGGTAACACTGAAGCTTTCTTT.